This TCR beta chain was recovered during a study of T cells after yellow fever vaccination. Trimming cost V 3 bases and J 8 bases, with 12 bases left between them. This CDR3 contains 13 residues. Germline CDR1 is SGHKS and CDR2 is YYEKEE (reference sequence). TCRdb passed the 5' RACE reads through MiXCR, listing each CDR3 protein once. The table includes 250,000 to 400,000 distinct CDR3 sequences, 4.1% detected once. Here the sequenced sample was PBMCs, taken 5 days after the yellow fever booster vaccination. The clonotype comes from a man younger than 35 who received the YFV17D yellow fever vaccine. The chain joins TRBV5-5 to TRBJ2-1; D may be TRBD2 (7 bases). The CDR3 spells CASSWGGADEQFF. Here the CDR3 DNA reads TGTGCCAGCAGCTGGGGGGGGGCCGATGAGCAGTTCTTC.